This T cell receptor beta chain was identified in a study of cytomegalovirus exposure and HLA in healthy donors. Study findings and constraints: Among CMV-associated TCR beta chains, most appeared HLA-restricted in a later analysis. Presence/absence analyses rested on an assumption that sequencing depth was roughly uniform across donors.

The PCR used 60 Vbeta and 13 Jbeta primers. TCRdb keeps only in-frame clones here, not all; method: immunoSEQ multiplex PCR. The sample has about 180,000 clones, around 73% seen once. This CDR3 is 12 amino acids long. Per the germline V gene, CDR1 is SGDLS and CDR2 is YYNGEE. V dropped 6 bases and J dropped 3 bases, with 6 bases sitting between them. Worth noting for this clone: As yet, its antigen is unknown.

This receptor was taken from a man aged 60 to 69 in good health and CMV-seronegative. Material: PBMCs. The J gene is TRBJ2-2, the V gene TRBV9; D remains unclear. The CDR3 sequence: CASTRDTGELFF. For the CDR3, the DNA is TGTGCCAGCACACGGGACACCGGGGAGCTGTTTTTT.